This is a list of T cell receptor beta chains from one sample in a study of neurological immune-mediated disorders. TCRdb processed the 5' RACE reads anew with MiXCR; each CDR3 protein has one entry. The table has approximately 50,000 distinct CDR3 sequences, 3% to 4% seen once. Source material: PBMCs. The receptor set was obtained from a man in his forties or fifties with multiple sclerosis. CDR3s include the opening cysteine and the closing phenylalanine or tryptophan.

TRBV2	TRBJ2-2	CASNVYYTGELFF
TRBV6-1	TRBJ1-5	CASSDTYSNQPQNF
TRBV28	TRBJ1-5	CASSEGQGFRQPQHF
TRBV2	TRBJ2-2	CASSESGTNTGELFF
TRBV6-6	TRBJ2-7	CASSYGKPYEQYF
TRBV5-1	TRBJ1-6	CASKWLEMGNSPLNF
TRBV5-5	TRBJ2-3	CASSRQLTSGGAGSTDTQYF
TRBV13	TRBJ2-7	CASSLGPGSEQYF
TRBV3-1	TRBJ2-1	CASSQDGYNEQFF
TRBV5-1	TRBJ2-4	CASSLTDRGANIQYF
TRBV20-1	TRBJ1-2	CSARVREGQGLYTF
TRBV12-3/TRBV12-4	TRBJ1-1	CASTRGGGTEAFF
TRBV25-1	TRBJ1-5	CASSVLGEGQPQHF
TRBV3-1	TRBJ1-1	CASSPGTGWGKDTEAFF
TRBV2	TRBJ2-7	CASSEGSRYEQYF
TRBV7-2	TRBJ2-1	CASSSGGGNEQFF
TRBV20-1	TRBJ1-6	CSAQNELGNSPLNF